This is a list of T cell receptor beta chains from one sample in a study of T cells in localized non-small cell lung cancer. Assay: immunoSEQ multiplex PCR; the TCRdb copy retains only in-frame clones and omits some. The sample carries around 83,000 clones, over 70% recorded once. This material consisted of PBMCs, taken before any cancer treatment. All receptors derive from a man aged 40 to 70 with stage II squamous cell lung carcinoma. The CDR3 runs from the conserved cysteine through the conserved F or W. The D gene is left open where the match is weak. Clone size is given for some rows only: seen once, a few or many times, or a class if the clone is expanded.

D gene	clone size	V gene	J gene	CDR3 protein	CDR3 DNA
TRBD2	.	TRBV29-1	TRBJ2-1	CSVVVAGGPAYNEQFF	TGCAGCGTTGTGGTAGCGGGAGGCCCTGCCTACAATGAGCAGTTCTTC
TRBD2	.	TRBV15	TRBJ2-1	CATSRDGTSGSSYNEQFF	TGTGCCACCAGTCGGGATGGTACTAGCGGGAGCTCCTACAATGAGCAGTTCTTC
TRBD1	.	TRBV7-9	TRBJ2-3	CASSSTQGAHPDTQYF	TGTGCCAGCAGCTCAACCCAGGGGGCGCATCCAGATACGCAGTATTTT
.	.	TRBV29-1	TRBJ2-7	CSVDGLADSYEQYF	TGCAGCGTTGACGGGCTAGCCGACTCCTACGAGCAGTACTTC
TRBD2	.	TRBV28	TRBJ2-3	CASSLGLAGSDTQYF	TGTGCCAGCAGTCTCGGACTAGCGGGGTCAGATACGCAGTATTTT
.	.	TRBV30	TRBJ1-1	CAWSIDSDTEAFF	TGTGCCTGGAGTATTGATTCGGACACTGAAGCTTTCTTT
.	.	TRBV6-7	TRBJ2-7	CASSTLRGALSSYEQYF	TGTGCCAGCAGTACACTCCGGGGGGCCCTGAGCTCCTACGAGCAGTACTTC
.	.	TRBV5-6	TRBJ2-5	CASSLRTGETQYF	TGTGCCAGCAGCTTGCGGACGGGAGAGACCCAGTACTTC
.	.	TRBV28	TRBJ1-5	CASSLGGSNQPQHF	TGTGCCAGCAGTTTAGGGGGTAGCAATCAGCCCCAGCATTTT
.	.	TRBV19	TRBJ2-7	CASSQQSSYEQYF	TGTGCCAGTAGTCAGCAGAGCTCCTACGAGCAGTACTTC
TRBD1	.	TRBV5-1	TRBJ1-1	CASSLGGQGVNTEAFF	TGCGCCAGCAGCTTGGGGGGCCAGGGGGTGAACACTGAAGCTTTCTTT
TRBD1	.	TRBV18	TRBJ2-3	CASSPWGTGGADTQYF	TGTGCCAGCTCACCGTGGGGGACAGGGGGCGCAGATACGCAGTATTTT
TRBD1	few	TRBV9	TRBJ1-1	CASSPRTGSSLKAFF	TGTGCCAGCAGCCCTCGGACAGGGAGCAGCTTGAAGGCTTTCTTT
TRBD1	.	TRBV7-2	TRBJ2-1	CASSFRDREDNEQFF	TGTGCCAGCAGCTTCCGGGACAGGGAGGACAATGAGCAGTTCTTC
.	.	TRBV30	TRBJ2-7	CAWRARRSAEQYF	TGTGCCTGGAGGGCCCGCCGTAGCGCCGAGCAGTACTTC
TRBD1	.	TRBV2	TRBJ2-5	CASSSQSDRGETQYF	TGTGCCAGCAGCAGCCAATCTGACAGGGGTGAGACCCAGTACTTC
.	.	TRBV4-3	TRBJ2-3	CASSQGDTDTQYF	TGCGCCAGCAGCCAGGGAGACACAGATACGCAGTATTTT
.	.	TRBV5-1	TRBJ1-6	CASSDTGFSNSPLHF	TGCGCCAGCAGCGACACAGGGTTTAGTAATTCACCCCTCCACTTT
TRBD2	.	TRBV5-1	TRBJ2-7	CASSRGGGGYEQYF	TGCGCCAGCAGCCGGGGGGGTGGTGGCTACGAGCAGTACTTC
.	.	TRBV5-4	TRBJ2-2	CASSLARDDTGELFF	TGTGCCAGCAGCTTGGCCAGGGACGACACCGGGGAGCTGTTTTTT
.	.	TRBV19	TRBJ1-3	CASSILTAENTIYF	TGTGCCAGTAGTATCCTCACAGCCGAAAACACCATATATTTT
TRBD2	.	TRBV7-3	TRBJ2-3	CASSPGLAGETSTDTQYF	TGTGCCAGCAGCCCGGGACTAGCGGGAGAAACTAGCACAGATACGCAGTATTTT
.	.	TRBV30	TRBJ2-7	CAWSVRGPYEQYF	TGTGCCTGGAGTGTACGAGGGCCCTACGAGCAGTACTTC
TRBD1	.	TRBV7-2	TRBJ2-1	CASSFTDRGSYNEQFF	TGTGCCAGCAGCTTTACCGACAGGGGCTCCTACAATGAGCAGTTCTTC
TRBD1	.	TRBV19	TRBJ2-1	CASTTTGDNEQFF	TGTGCCAGTACCACGACAGGGGACAATGAGCAGTTCTTC
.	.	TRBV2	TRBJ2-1	CASSEGQASYNEQFF	TGTGCCAGCAGTGAAGGACAGGCCTCCTACAATGAGCAGTTCTTC
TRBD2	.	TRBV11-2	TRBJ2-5	CASSQFGTRLQETQYF	TGTGCCAGCTCCCAATTTGGGACTAGGCTTCAAGAGACCCAGTACTTC
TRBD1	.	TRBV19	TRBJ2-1	CASGDRYNEQFF	TGTGCCAGTGGGGACAGATACAATGAGCAGTTCTTC
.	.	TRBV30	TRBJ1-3	CAWSVLVAGNTIYF	TGTGCCTGGAGTGTATTGGTCGCGGGAAACACCATATATTTT
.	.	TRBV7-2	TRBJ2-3	CASSQKQGRTDTQYF	TGTGCCAGCAGCCAGAAACAGGGTCGGACAGATACGCAGTATTTT
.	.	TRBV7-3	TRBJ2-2	CASSLRGVELFF	TGTGCCAGCAGCTTAAGAGGAGTGGAGCTGTTTTTT
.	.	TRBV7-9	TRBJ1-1	CASSLGGGAGTEAFF	TGTGCCAGCAGCTTAGGCGGCGGGGCAGGCACTGAAGCTTTCTTT
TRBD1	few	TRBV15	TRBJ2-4	CATSRPSLRDRVVQYF	TGTGCCACCAGCAGACCGAGCCTTAGGGACAGGGTGGTTCAGTACTTC
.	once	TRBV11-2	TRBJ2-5	CASSPGSIAQETQYF	TGTGCCAGCAGCCCTGGTTCCATAGCCCAAGAGACCCAGTACTTC
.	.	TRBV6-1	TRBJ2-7	CASSAGQSTYEQYF	TGTGCCAGCAGTGCGGGACAATCAACCTACGAGCAGTACTTC
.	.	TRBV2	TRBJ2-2	CASGRKAGELFF	TGTGCCAGCGGCAGGAAGGCCGGGGAGCTGTTTTTT
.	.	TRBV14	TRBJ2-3	CASSQGLTDTQYF	TGTGCCAGCAGCCAAGGGCTCACAGATACGCAGTATTTT
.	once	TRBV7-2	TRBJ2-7	CASSLGNKAYF	TGTGCCAGCAGCTTAGGGAACAAAGCGTACTTC
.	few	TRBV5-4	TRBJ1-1	CASSSTGNTEAFF	TGTGCCAGCAGCTCGACAGGCAACACTGAAGCTTTCTTT
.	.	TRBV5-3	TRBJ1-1	CARSLSRQEEAFF	TGTGCCAGAAGCCTATCGCGACAGGAGGAAGCTTTCTTT
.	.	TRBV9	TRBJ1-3	CASTARLSGNTIYF	TGTGCCAGCACCGCGAGGCTAAGTGGAAACACCATATATTTT
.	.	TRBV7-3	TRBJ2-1	CASSAGTEFSYNEQFF	TGTGCCAGCAGCGCCGGGACGGAGTTCTCCTACAATGAGCAGTTCTTC
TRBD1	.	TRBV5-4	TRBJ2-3	CASSLDRGVTDTQYF	TGTGCCAGCAGCTTGGACAGGGGGGTCACAGATACGCAGTATTTT
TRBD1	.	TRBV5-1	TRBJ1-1	CASRWTGGANTEAFF	TGCGCCAGCAGGTGGACAGGGGGCGCAAACACTGAAGCTTTCTTT
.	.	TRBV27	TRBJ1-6	CASSFEQRYSPLHF	TGTGCCAGCAGTTTCGAGCAGAGATATTCACCCCTCCACTTT
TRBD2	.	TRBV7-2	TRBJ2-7	CASSLGGSGTEQYF	TGTGCCAGCAGCTTAGGGGGAAGCGGGACCGAGCAGTACTTC
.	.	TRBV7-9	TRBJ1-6	CASSLGQSSSYNSPLHF	TGTGCCAGCAGCTTAGGGCAGTCAAGCTCCTATAATTCACCCCTCCACTTT
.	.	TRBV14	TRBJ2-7	CASSQDRGSYEQYF	TGTGCCAGCAGCCAAGATCGAGGTTCTTACGAGCAGTACTTC
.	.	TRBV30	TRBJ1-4	CAWTLGGFATNEKLFF	TGTGCCTGGACCCTCGGTGGGTTCGCAACTAATGAAAAACTGTTTTTT
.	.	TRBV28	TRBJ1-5	CASSSPRAGGLNQPQHF	TGTGCCAGCAGTTCCCCGAGGGCGGGGGGCTTAAATCAGCCCCAGCATTTT
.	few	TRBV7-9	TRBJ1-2	CASSYYTAPTF	TGTGCCAGCAGCTACTACACAGCTCCCACCTTC
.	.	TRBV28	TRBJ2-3	CASSPTVGHYTDTQYF	TGTGCCAGCAGTCCCACTGTAGGTCATTACACAGATACGCAGTATTTT
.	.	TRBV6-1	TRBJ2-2	CATRRLTGELFF	TGTGCCACCCGCCGGCTGACCGGGGAGCTGTTTTTT
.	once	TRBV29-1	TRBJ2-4	CSVVTQVAKNIQYF	TGCAGCGTTGTAACCCAAGTAGCCAAAAACATTCAGTACTTC
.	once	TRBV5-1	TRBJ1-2	CASSLGRLTNYGYTF	TGCGCCAGCAGCTTGGGGCGGCTTACTAACTATGGCTACACCTTC
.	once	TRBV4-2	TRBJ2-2	CASSHPGRGAGELFF	TGTGCCAGCAGCCACCCGGGTAGAGGGGCCGGGGAGCTGTTTTTT